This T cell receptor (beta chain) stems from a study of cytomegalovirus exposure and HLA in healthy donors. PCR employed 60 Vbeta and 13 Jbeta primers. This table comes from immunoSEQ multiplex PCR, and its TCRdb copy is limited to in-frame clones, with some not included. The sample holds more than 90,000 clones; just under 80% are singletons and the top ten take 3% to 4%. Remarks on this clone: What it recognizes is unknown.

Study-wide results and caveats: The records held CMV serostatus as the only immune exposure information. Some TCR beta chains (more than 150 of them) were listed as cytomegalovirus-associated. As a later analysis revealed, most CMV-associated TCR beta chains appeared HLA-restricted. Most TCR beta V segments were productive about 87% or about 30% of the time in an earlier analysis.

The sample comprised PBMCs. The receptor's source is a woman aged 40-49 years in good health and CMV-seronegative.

CDR3 bases: TGTGCCAGCAGTGTGACCGGGGTCCTCTTCGAGCAGTACTTC. Translation gives CASSVTGVLFEQYF. The J gene is TRBJ2-7, the V gene TRBV6-1; possible D gene TRBD2, 5 bases. Trimming removed 4 bases at V and 6 bases at J, with 16 bases between. Germline V gives CDR1 MNHNS, CDR2 SASEGT. The CDR3 sequence is 14 residues long.